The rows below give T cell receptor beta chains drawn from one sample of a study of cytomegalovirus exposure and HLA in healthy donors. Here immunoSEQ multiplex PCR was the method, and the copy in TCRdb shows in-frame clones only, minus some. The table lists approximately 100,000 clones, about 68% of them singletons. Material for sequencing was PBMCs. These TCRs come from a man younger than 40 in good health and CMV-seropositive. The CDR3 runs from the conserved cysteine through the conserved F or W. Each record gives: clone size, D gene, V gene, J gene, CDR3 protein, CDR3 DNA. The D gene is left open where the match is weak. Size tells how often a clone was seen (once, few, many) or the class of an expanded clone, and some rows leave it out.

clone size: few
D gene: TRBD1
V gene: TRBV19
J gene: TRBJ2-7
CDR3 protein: CASSTTGGEQYF
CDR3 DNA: TGTGCCAGTAGTACGACAGGGGGCGAGCAGTACTTC

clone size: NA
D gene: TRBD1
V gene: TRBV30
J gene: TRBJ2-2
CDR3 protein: CAWAAYRGLTGELFF
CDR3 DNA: TGTGCCTGGGCCGCTTACAGGGGGCTGACCGGGGAGCTGTTTTTT

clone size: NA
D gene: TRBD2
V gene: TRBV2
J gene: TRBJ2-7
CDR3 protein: CASSDLAGGSSEQYF
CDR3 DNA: TGTGCCAGCAGTGATCTAGCGGGGGGTTCCAGCGAGCAGTACTTC

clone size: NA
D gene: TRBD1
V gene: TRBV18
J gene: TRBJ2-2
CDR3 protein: CASSPRQGRAGELFF
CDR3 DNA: TGTGCCAGCTCACCAAGACAGGGTCGCGCCGGGGAGCTGTTTTTT

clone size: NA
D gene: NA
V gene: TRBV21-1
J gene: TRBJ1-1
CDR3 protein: CASSKGGGVNTEAFF
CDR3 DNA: TGTGCCAGCAGCAAAGGAGGTGGCGTGAACACTGAAGCTTTCTTT

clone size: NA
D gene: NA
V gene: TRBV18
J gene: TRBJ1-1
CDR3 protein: CASSPLALNTEAFF
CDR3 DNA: TGTGCCAGCTCACCGCTGGCCCTGAACACTGAAGCTTTCTTT

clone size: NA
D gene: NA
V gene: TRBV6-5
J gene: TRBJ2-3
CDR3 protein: CASSWTYSPGGTQYF
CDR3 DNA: TGTGCCAGCAGTTGGACATACAGTCCCGGCGGTACGCAGTATTTT

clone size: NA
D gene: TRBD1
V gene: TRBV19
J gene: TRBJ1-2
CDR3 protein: CASALGDRDYGYTF
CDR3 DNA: TGTGCCAGCGCCTTGGGGGACAGGGACTATGGCTACACCTTC

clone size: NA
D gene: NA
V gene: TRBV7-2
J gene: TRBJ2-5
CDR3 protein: CASSLDYQETQYF
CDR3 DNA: TGTGCCAGCAGCTTAGACTATCAAGAGACCCAGTACTTC

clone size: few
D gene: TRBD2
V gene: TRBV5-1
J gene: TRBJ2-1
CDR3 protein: CASSSIAGGLNEQFF
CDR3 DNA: TGCGCCAGCAGCTCCATCGCGGGGGGGCTGAATGAGCAGTTCTTC

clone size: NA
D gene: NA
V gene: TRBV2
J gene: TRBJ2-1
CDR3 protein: CASSDSPRDNEQFF
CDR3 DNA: TGTGCCAGCAGTGACTCCCCACGGGACAATGAGCAGTTCTTC

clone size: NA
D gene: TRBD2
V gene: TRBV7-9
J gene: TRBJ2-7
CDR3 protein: CASSSKSGGFYEQYF
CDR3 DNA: TGTGCCAGCAGCTCCAAAAGCGGGGGGTTCTACGAGCAGTACTTC

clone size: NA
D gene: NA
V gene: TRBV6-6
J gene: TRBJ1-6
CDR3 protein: CASSYAATDNSPLHF
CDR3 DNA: TGTGCCAGCAGTTATGCGGCTACCGATAATTCACCCCTCCACTTT

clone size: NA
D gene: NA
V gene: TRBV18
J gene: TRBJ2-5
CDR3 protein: CASSPGGGVGETQYF
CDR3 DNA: TGTGCCAGCTCACCCGGCGGGGGCGTCGGAGAGACCCAGTACTTC

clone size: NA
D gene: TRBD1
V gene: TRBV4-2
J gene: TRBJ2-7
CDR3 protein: CASSPDSGTGRAYEQYF
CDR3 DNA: TGTGCCAGCAGCCCAGACTCCGGGACAGGGAGGGCCTACGAGCAGTACTTC

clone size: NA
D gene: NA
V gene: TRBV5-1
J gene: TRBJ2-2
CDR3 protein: CASSFAGSNTGELFF
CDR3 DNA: TGCGCCAGCAGCTTTGCAGGGTCGAACACCGGGGAGCTGTTTTTT

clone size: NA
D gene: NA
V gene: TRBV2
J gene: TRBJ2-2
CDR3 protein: CASRRGSANTGELFF
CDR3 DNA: TGTGCCAGCAGGAGGGGGAGTGCGAACACCGGGGAGCTGTTTTTT

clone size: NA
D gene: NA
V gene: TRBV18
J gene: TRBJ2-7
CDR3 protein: CASSPPVGGYEQYF
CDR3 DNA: TGTGCCAGCTCACCACCGGTGGGGGGTTACGAGCAGTACTTC

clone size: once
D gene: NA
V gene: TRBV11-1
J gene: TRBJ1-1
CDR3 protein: CASSLDTAGTEAFF
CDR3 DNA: TGTGCCAGCAGCTTAGACACCGCGGGTACTGAAGCTTTCTTT

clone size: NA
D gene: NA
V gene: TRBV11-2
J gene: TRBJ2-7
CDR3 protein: CASSLTTGTLPNNLYEQYF
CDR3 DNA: TGTGCCAGCAGCTTAACCACAGGCACCCTCCCAAATAACCTCTACGAGCAGTACTTC

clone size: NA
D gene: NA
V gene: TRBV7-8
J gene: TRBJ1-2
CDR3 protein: CASSLEPAGTFYGYTF
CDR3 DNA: TGTGCCAGCAGCTTAGAACCCGCAGGGACTTTCTATGGCTACACCTTC

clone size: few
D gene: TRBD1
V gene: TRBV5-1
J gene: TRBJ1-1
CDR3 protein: CASSISGTANTEAFF
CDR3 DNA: TGCGCCAGCAGCATCTCCGGGACAGCAAACACTGAAGCTTTCTTT

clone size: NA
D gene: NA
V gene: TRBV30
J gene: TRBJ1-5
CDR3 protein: CAWSVGGDYSNQPQHF
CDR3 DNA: TGTGCCTGGAGTGTAGGAGGGGACTATAGCAATCAGCCCCAGCATTTT

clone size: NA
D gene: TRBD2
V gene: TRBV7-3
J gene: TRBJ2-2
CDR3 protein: CASSPQGLAGGAGELFF
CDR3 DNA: TGTGCCAGCAGCCCCCAGGGACTAGCGGGGGGCGCCGGGGAGCTGTTTTTT

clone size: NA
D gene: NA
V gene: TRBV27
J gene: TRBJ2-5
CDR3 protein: CASSFWGRGEETQYF
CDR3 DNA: TGTGCCAGCAGTTTTTGGGGCAGGGGGGAGGAGACCCAGTACTTC

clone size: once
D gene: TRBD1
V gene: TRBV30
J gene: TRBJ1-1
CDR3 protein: CAWSVPDRGTEAFF
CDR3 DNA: TGTGCCTGGAGTGTACCCGACAGGGGAACTGAAGCTTTCTTT

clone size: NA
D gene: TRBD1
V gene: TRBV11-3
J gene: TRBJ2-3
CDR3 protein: CASSLDNWGQGTDTQYF
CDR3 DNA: TGTGCCAGCAGCTTAGATAACTGGGGACAGGGCACAGATACGCAGTATTTT